The 32 T cell receptor beta chains listed next were all sequenced from one sample in a study of CD8 T cells in Susac syndrome. The authors reverse transcribed roughly 0.5 to 1 ug RNA with random hexamers. TCRdb reprocessed the immunoSEQ multiplex PCR reads via MiXCR and lists one record per CDR3 protein. The sample lists 100,000 to 150,000 distinct CDR3 sequences; about 93% were seen once. The sample consisted of CD4+ T cells from PBMCs. The receptors derive from a human donor in good health.

The sample holds a few counts of this clonotype. J is TRBJ2-2 and V is TRBV24-1, with 8 positions matching TRBD1. Germline V CDR1 and CDR2: KGHDR, SFDVKD. The V and J ends lost 0 bases and 1 base, in that order; junction bases with no gene match: 6. The CDR3 spans 18 residues. Here the CDR3 reads CATSDLGTGDWNTGELFF. CDR3 sequence (DNA): TGTGCCACCAGTGATTTGGGGACAGGTGACTGGAACACCGGGGAGCTGTTTTTT.

The chain couples TRBV25-1 to TRBJ1-1, with D unclear. The CDR3 extends over 14 amino acids. The germline V gene has CDR1 MGHDK and CDR2 SYGVNS. V was pared by 5 bases and J by 1 base, with 11 bases between. As DNA, the CDR3 is TGTGCCAGCAGTCGGACGCTGGGGAACACTGAAGCTTTCTTT. This codes for CASSRTLGNTEAFF.

CDR3 amino acids: CASSRQGNTGELFF. The CDR3 DNA reads as TGTGCCAGTAGTCGACAGGGGAACACCGGGGAGCTGTTTTTT. V usage is TRBV19 and J usage is TRBJ2-2, with 7 bases aligning to TRBD1. The V and J ends lost 5 bases and 1 base, in that order; junction bases with no gene match: 1. This CDR3 has 14 amino acids. Germline CDR1 is LNHDA and CDR2 is SQIVND (reference sequence).

The genes are TRBV7-8 and TRBJ2-7; D is undetermined. Trimming pared 10 bases from V and 3 bases from J, leaving 16 bases between. Germline CDR1 reads SGHVS; CDR2 reads FQNEAQ. This CDR3 is 13 amino acids long. CDR3 region: CATAPTGYYEQYF. The CDR3 DNA reads TGTGCCACCGCGCCTACGGGTTACTACGAGCAGTACTTC.

The count of this clonotype is one. V gene TRBV20-1 combines with J gene TRBJ2-7; 7 positions agree with TRBD2. The J segment lost 2 bases and the V segment lost 2 bases, leaving 3 bases of the junction unmatched. The CDR3 is 13 residues long. Germline V lookup: CDR1 DFQATT, CDR2 SNEGSKA (reference sequence). The CDR3 region is CSARTGTTYEQYF. In DNA, the CDR3 is TGCAGTGCTAGAACGGGGACTACCTACGAGCAGTACTTC.

The CDR3 sequence: CASSEYAGSNTGELFF. Here the CDR3 DNA reads TGCGCCAGCAGTGAGTACGCAGGTTCGAACACCGGGGAGCTGTTTTTT. The chain has TRBV10-2 and TRBJ2-2, with no clear D. Trimming stripped 1 base from V and 0 bases from J, with 9 bases between. The germline V gene encodes CDR1 WSHSY and CDR2 SAAADI. The CDR3 has 16 amino acids.

The chain carries TRBV28 and TRBJ1-2; TRBD1 matches at 12 bases. Germline values: CDR1 MDHEN, CDR2 SYDVKM. This CDR3 is built from 15 residues. The V gene end was trimmed by 5 bases and the J gene end by 3 bases; junction bases not matched to a gene: 4. CDR3 sequence: CASSGTGGGHYGYTF. CDR3 sequence (DNA): TGTGCCAGCAGTGGGACAGGGGGCGGGCACTATGGCTACACCTTC.

The CDR3 loop is CASARGGETQYF. The CDR3, as DNA: TGTGCCAGTGCCCGGGGGGGAGAGACCCAGTACTTC. The chain links TRBV6-2 or TRBV6-3 to TRBJ2-5; 8 positions match TRBD2. CDR3 size: 12 residues. The V segment lost 9 bases and the J segment 4 bases; nucleotides outside the gene matches: 4. Looked up from germline, CDR1 is MNHEY and CDR2 is SVGEGT.

The V call is TRBV10-3, the J call TRBJ2-7; 7 nucleotides line up with TRBD1. Germline V lookup: CDR1 ENHRY, CDR2 SYGVKD. The CDR3 runs 14 residues. With 7 bases clipped from V and 6 bases from J, the junction kept 12 bases outside the gene matches. This chain's CDR3 is CAINEDRSTGEQYF. CDR3 bases: TGTGCCATCAACGAGGACAGGTCTACTGGCGAGCAGTACTTC.

V is TRBV30 and J is TRBJ2-2; 14 bases fit TRBD2. CDR3 size: 18 residues. V dropped 4 bases and J dropped 2; count of bases not matched to a gene: 9. Germline CDR1 and CDR2: GTSNPN and SVGIG (reference sequence). CDR3 in DNA: TGTGCCTGGATGGGCGGGACTAGCGGGAGAGTAAACACCGGGGAGCTGTTTTTT. Amino acids: CAWMGGTSGRVNTGELFF.

This rearrangement joins TRBV6-1 to TRBJ2-1; D possibly uses TRBD1 or TRBD2 (5 bases each). The CDR3 is 16 amino acids. The germline gives CDR1 MNHNS, CDR2 SASEGT. V was pared by 6 bases and J by 0 bases, with 15 bases between. The CDR3 coding sequence is TGTGCCAGCAGCCCGACGGGGCTTAGCTCCTACAATGAGCAGTTCTTC. This translates into CASSPTGLSSYNEQFF.

The chain links TRBV2 to TRBJ1-5; D call uncertain. The V end was cut by 7 bases, the J end by 7 bases, with 14 bases between. The CDR3 is made up of 13 amino acids. The germline V gene encodes CDR1 SNHLY and CDR2 FYNNEI. Here the CDR3 DNA reads TGTGCCAGCAATTCGGCAGAGAGACAGCCCCAGCATTTT. The encoded protein is CASNSAERQPQHF.

The genes are TRBV20-1 and TRBJ2-1, with 15 bases lining up with TRBD2. CDR1 is DFQATT and CDR2 is SNEGSKA in the germline V gene (reference sequence). The CDR3 length is 15 residues. V lost 1 base to trimming and J lost 10 bases; unmatched junction nucleotides: 5. The CDR3 loop reads CSARVPGLAGGEQFF. CDR3 sequence (DNA): TGCAGTGCTAGAGTCCCGGGACTAGCGGGAGGCGAGCAGTTCTTC.

The chain couples TRBV25-1 to TRBJ1-5; D is ambiguous. Germline-derived CDR1 and CDR2 are MGHDK and SYGVNS. The CDR3 totals 13 residues. V gave up 4 bases and J gave up 4 bases, with 8 bases separating them. The CDR3 protein is CASSAGFNQPQHF. For the CDR3, the DNA is TGTGCCAGCAGTGCCGGTTTTAATCAGCCCCAGCATTTT.

This sequence joins TRBV18 and TRBJ2-2, with 8 bases identical to TRBD2. From germline, CDR1 is KGHSH and CDR2 LQKENI. After removal of 7 bases from V and 4 bases from J, the junction contained 8 bases not matched to a gene. This CDR3 spans 15 amino acids. The CDR3 region has the DNA TGTGCCAGCTTGCCGGGACTAGAGACCACCGGGGAGCTGTTTTTT. Encoded protein: CASLPGLETTGELFF.

The chain recombines TRBV14 with TRBJ1-2, with D uncertain. Germline CDR1 SGHDN, CDR2 FVKESK. The V gene lost 4 bases and the J gene lost 10 bases, with 19 bases spanning the gap. The CDR3 is made up of 14 amino acids. CDR3 nucleotides: TGTGCCAGCAGCCCACGGACGGGTGGAGCGGTCTACACCTTC. Amino acid sequence: CASSPRTGGAVYTF.

This rearrangement joins TRBV11-3 to TRBJ2-1; tentative D call: TRBD2 (6 bases). CDR1 is SGHNT and CDR2 is YENEEA in the germline V gene. The CDR3 totals 16 residues. V lost 0 bases and J 1 base, leaving 10 bases between the germline ends. CDR3 nucleotides: TGTGCCAGCAGCTTAGAGGCTGGGGGGTCCTACAATGAGCAGTTCTTC. It encodes CASSLEAGGSYNEQFF.

This clonotype has just one count. This chain links TRBV7-9 with TRBJ2-1; perhaps TRBD1 as D (5 bases). In germline, CDR1 is SEHNR, CDR2 FQNEAQ (reference sequence). V was cut by 5 bases and J by 5 bases, with 13 bases left in between. CDR3 length equals 14 residues. The CDR3 DNA is TGTGCCAGCAGCCTTATAGGGGCACACAATGAGCAGTTCTTC. This sequence encodes CASSLIGAHNEQFF.

The chain links TRBV19 to TRBJ2-7; 10 nucleotides align to TRBD2. Unmatched junction bases numbered 4, after V lost 4 bases and J lost 4 bases. Germline loops: CDR1 LNHDA, CDR2 SQIVND (reference sequence). The CDR3 runs to 14 residues. The CDR3: CASSRASGSYEQYF. The DNA for the CDR3 is TGTGCCAGTAGTAGGGCTAGCGGGAGTTACGAGCAGTACTTC.

The chain is built from TRBV2 and TRBJ2-3, with D possibly matching TRBD1 (5 bases). The CDR3 has 15 amino acids. V lost 5 bases and J lost 3, with 15 bases in between. CDR1 SNHLY and CDR2 FYNNEI come from the germline V gene. CDR3 nucleotide sequence: TGTGCCAGCAGTTATCAGGGAATCGCAACAGATACGCAGTATTTT. Translating gives CASSYQGIATDTQYF.

The gene calls are TRBV20-1 and TRBJ2-1; TRBD2 agrees at 13 bases. V trimming: 2 bases; J trimming: 14 bases; junction bases outside the gene matches: 21. The CDR3 contains 18 residues. Germline V lookup: CDR1 DFQATT, CDR2 SNEGSKA (reference sequence). CDR3: CSARPRTSGRRGFVFEFF. For the CDR3, the DNA is TGCAGTGCTAGACCCCGGACTAGCGGGAGACGGGGATTTGTGTTTGAGTTCTTC.

The chain links TRBV3-1 to TRBJ1-2, with 9 bases lining up with TRBD1. The CDR3 is 16 residues long. CDR1 and CDR2 (germline): LGHDT, YNNKEL (reference sequence). The ends lost 4 bases at V and 4 bases at J; junction bases unmatched: 10. Written as DNA, the CDR3 is TGTGCCAGCAGCCCCACAGGGGGCAACCATATCTATGGCTACACCTTC. Translated: CASSPTGGNHIYGYTF. Full variable domain (rest looked up from reference TRBV3-1 and TRBJ1-2): DTAVSQTPKYLVTQMGNDKSIKCEQNLGHDTMYWYKQDSKKFLKIMFSYNNKELIINETVPNRFSPKSPDKAHLNLHINSLELGDSAVYFCASSPTGGNHIYGYTFGSGTRLTVV.

V usage is TRBV5-4 and J usage is TRBJ2-5; D is unresolved. Germline values: CDR1 SGHNT, CDR2 YYREEE (reference sequence). Trimming stripped 0 bases from V and 2 bases from J, with 5 bases between. CDR3 length: 13 amino acids. CDR3 nucleotides: TGTGCCAGCAGCTTGGCGCAGCAAGAGACCCAGTACTTC. Its translation: CASSLAQQETQYF.

This sequence joins TRBV2 and TRBJ2-7, with D possibly being TRBD2 (5 bases). Germline V gene sequence: CDR1 SNHLY, CDR2 FYNNEI. The germline V and J ends were trimmed by 5 bases and 3 bases, with 17 bases remaining between them. This CDR3 region has 15 residues. The CDR3 sequence: CASSSGSGLIYEQYF. CDR3 nucleotide sequence: TGTGCCAGCAGTTCGGGGTCCGGACTCATCTACGAGCAGTACTTC. The variable domain in full, with the rest retrieved from reference TRBV2 and TRBJ2-7, is EPEVTQTPSHQVTQMGQEVILRCVPISNHLYFYWYRQILGQKVEFLVSFYNNEISEKSEIFDDQFSVERPDGSNFTLKIRSTKLEDSAMYFCASSSGSGLIYEQYFGPGTRLTVT.

This clonotype was observed a single time. V usage is TRBV7-8 and J usage is TRBJ2-2, with TRBD2 as a possible D gene (6 bases). Trimming stripped 5 bases from V and 1 base from J, with 20 bases between. Germline CDR1 SGHVS, CDR2 FQNEAQ. CDR3 length equals 18 residues. The CDR3 protein is CASSPYPPSEGNTGELFF. As DNA, the CDR3 is TGTGCCAGCAGCCCCTACCCCCCTAGCGAGGGGAACACCGGGGAGCTGTTTTTT.

This chain connects TRBV4-2 to TRBJ2-5, with D maybe TRBD2 (6 bases). Trimming stripped 1 base from V and 4 bases from J, with 19 bases between. There are 17 residues in the CDR3. The germline V gene has CDR1 LGHNA and CDR2 YNFKEQ. The CDR3 DNA reads TGTGCCAGCAGCCAAGCGCTCCAAGGAGGGAACGGAGAGACCCAGTACTTC. As protein: CASSQALQGGNGETQYF.

The V and J genes are TRBV7-9 and TRBJ2-7; 12 nucleotides agree with TRBD2. CDR1 and CDR2 (germline): SEHNR, FQNEAQ (reference sequence). With 1 base clipped from V and 3 bases from J, the junction kept 7 bases outside the gene matches. The CDR3 covers 17 residues. The CDR3: CASSLGVLAGGLYEQYF. CDR3 sequence (DNA): TGTGCCAGCAGCTTAGGCGTACTAGCGGGAGGTCTCTACGAGCAGTACTTC.

This chain connects TRBV27 to TRBJ2-2; 8 positions agree with TRBD2. The CDR3 has 15 amino acids. V trimming: 2 bases; J trimming: 7 bases; junction bases outside the gene matches: 6. CDR1 and CDR2 from the germline V gene are MNHEY and SMNVEV (reference sequence). The CDR3 nucleotides read TGTGCCAGCAGTTTAGGTCCCGGGAGGGGCGGGGAGCTGTTTTTT. Protein sequence: CASSLGPGRGGELFF.

This chain joins TRBV5-6 and TRBJ2-7, with a possible D match to TRBD2 (6 bases). Germline V CDR1 and CDR2: SGHDT, YYEEEE. The CDR3 sequence is 16 residues long. V was trimmed by 0 bases and J by 2 bases, leaving 15 bases between them. The CDR3 bases are TGTGCCAGCAGCTTGGGGCTAGCGCTGAACCCCTACGAGCAGTACTTC. It translates to CASSLGLALNPYEQYF.

The chain recombines TRBV7-8 with TRBJ2-3; TRBD2 matches 7 bases. Germline V gene lookup returns CDR1 SGHVS and CDR2 FQNEAQ. V was clipped by 2 bases and J by 3 bases; unmatched bases: 5. CDR3 length: 15 residues. CDR3 protein: CASSLLPLATDTQYF. CDR3 in DNA: TGTGCCAGCAGCTTACTCCCACTAGCGACAGATACGCAGTATTTT.

This clonotype turned up a few times. This sequence joins TRBV6-2 or TRBV6-3 and TRBJ1-5; D gene ambiguous. Trimming pared 0 bases from V and 7 bases from J, leaving 7 bases between. The CDR3 covers 13 residues. Germline CDR1 is MNHEY and CDR2 is SVGEGT. The CDR3, as DNA: TGTGCCAGCAGTTACTCGGCAGACCAGCCCCAGCATTTT. Protein product: CASSYSADQPQHF.

The chain joins TRBV9 to TRBJ2-1; TRBD2 matches 7 bases. Looked up from germline, CDR1 is SGDLS and CDR2 is YYNGEE. J was trimmed by 8 bases and V by 2 bases; bases with no gene match: 13. This CDR3 has 16 residues. CDR3 in amino acids: CASSVGTSDVLDEQFF. In DNA form, the CDR3 reads TGTGCCAGCAGCGTGGGCACTAGCGATGTCTTGGATGAGCAGTTCTTC.